Detailed here is one T cell receptor (beta chain). The antigen is not known. The data were obtained in a study of monozygotic twins with inflammatory bowel disease. Study results and caveats: Reduced clonotype sharing with other individuals was observed in IBD patients relative to healthy twins, especially with disease activity.

Added by template switching were UMIs that each held a 6-nucleotide sample barcode. Reanalyzing the 5' RACE reads, TCRdb keeps one entry per CDR3 protein, without DNA. In total, the table holds fewer than 550,000 distinct CDR3 sequences. The germline V gene has CDR1 MDHEN and CDR2 SYDVKM. The CDR3 is made up of 16 amino acids. Sequenced input: blood. This TCR was recovered from a human donor with ulcerative colitis or Crohn's disease, or a healthy co-twin of an affected twin (not recorded which). J is TRBJ2-5 and V is TRBV28. CDR3 amino acids: CASSLEQFMDWETQYF.